Listed here are 2 T cell receptor beta chains from one sample, sequenced in a study of OX40 agonist ivuxolimab in advanced cancers. Profiling relied on immunoSEQ multiplex PCR, and the TCRdb table lists in-frame clones only, not all of them. Of 65,000 to 95,000 clones listed, over 70% are singletons. This material consisted of CD4+ or CD8+ T cells sorted from blood, taken in a trial of the OX40 agonist ivuxolimab. The source is an adult with an advanced solid tumor such as melanoma, head and neck, liver or kidney cancer.

V and J are TRBV6-6 and TRBJ1-1, with D unresolved. Trimming removed 0 bases at V and 0 bases at J, with 8 bases between. Germline assignment: CDR1 MNHNY and CDR2 SVGAGI (reference sequence). There are 15 residues in the CDR3. Here the CDR3 reads CASSYSDLMNTEAFF. The CDR3 coding sequence is TGTGCCAGCAGTTACTCCGACCTAATGAACACTGAAGCTTTCTTT.

The rearrangement links TRBV5-4 to TRBJ1-1; D not certain. The V gene lost 0 bases and the J gene lost 8 bases, with 5 bases spanning the gap. The germline CDR1 and CDR2 sequences are SGHNT and YYREEE (reference sequence). The CDR3 extends over 11 amino acids. The CDR3 here is CASSLEKEAFF. The CDR3, as DNA: TGTGCCAGCAGCTTGGAAAAGGAAGCTTTCTTT.